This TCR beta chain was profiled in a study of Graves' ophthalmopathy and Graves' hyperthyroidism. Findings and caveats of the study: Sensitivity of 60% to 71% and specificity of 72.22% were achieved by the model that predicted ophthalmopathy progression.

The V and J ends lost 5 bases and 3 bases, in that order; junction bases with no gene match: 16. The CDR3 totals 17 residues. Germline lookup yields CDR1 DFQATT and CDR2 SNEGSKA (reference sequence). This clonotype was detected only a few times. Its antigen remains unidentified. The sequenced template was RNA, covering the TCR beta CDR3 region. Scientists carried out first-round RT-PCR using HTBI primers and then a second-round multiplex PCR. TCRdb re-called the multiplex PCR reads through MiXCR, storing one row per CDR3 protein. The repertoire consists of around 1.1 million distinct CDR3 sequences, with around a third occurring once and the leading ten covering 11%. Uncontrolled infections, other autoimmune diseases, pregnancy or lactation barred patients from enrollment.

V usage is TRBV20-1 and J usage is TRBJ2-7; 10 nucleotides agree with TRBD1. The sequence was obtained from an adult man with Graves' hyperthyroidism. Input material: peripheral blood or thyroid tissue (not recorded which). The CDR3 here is CSAPARTGGTWGYEQYF. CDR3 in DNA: TGCAGTGCTCCAGCCAGGACAGGGGGAACCTGGGGCTACGAGCAGTACTTC.